Given below is one TCR beta chain in context. Its target is not known. The germline V and J ends were trimmed by 1 base and 8 bases, with 5 bases remaining between them. The germline V gene has CDR1 SGHVS and CDR2 FNYEAQ. The CDR3 runs to 11 residues. Assay used: immunoSEQ multiplex PCR; TCRdb lists only in-frame clones, some missing. In the table there are roughly 50,000 clones, roughly 88% of which are singletons. The data originate from a study of OX40 agonist ivuxolimab in advanced cancers. Broader study findings: Low normalized clonal expansion also occurred in some nonresponding patients.

This chain joins TRBV7-6 and TRBJ1-1, with no clear D. Here the sequenced sample was CD4+ or CD8+ T cells sorted from blood, taken in a trial of the OX40 agonist ivuxolimab. This TCR was recovered from an adult with an advanced solid tumor such as melanoma, head and neck, liver or kidney cancer. CDR3 sequence: CASSLGGEAFF. In DNA, the CDR3 is TGTGCCAGCAGCTTAGGCGGGGAAGCTTTCTTT.